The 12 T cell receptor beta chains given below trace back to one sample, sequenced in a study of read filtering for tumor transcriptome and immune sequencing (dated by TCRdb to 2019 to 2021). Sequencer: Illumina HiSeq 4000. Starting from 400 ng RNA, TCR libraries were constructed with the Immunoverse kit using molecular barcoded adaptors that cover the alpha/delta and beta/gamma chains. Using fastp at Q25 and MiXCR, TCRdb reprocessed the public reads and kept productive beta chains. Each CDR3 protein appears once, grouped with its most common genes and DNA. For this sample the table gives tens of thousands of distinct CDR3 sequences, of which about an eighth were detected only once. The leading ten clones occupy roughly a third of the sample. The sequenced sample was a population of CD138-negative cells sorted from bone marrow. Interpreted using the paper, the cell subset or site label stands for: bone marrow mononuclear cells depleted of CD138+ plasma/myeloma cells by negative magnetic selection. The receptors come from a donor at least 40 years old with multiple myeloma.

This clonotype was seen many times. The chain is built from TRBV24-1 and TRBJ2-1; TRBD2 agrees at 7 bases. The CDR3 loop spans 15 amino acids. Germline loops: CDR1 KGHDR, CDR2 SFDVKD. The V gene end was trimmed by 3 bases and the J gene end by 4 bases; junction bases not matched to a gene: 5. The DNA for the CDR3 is TGTGCCACCAGTGATGCGGGACTAACGTACAATGAGCAGTTCTTC. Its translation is CATSDAGLTYNEQFF.

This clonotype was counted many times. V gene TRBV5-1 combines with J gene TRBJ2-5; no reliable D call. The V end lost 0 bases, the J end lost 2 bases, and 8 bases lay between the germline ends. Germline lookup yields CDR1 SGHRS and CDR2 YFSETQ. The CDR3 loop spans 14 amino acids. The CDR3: CASSLGQVQETQYF. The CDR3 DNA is TGCGCCAGCAGCTTGGGCCAAGTTCAAGAGACCCAGTACTTC.

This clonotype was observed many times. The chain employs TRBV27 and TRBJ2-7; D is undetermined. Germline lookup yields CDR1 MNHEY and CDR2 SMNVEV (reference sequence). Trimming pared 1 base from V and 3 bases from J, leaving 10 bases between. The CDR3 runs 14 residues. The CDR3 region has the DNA TGTGCCAGCAGTTTATGGGCTGGTGGCTACGAGCAGTACTTC. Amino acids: CASSLWAGGYEQYF.

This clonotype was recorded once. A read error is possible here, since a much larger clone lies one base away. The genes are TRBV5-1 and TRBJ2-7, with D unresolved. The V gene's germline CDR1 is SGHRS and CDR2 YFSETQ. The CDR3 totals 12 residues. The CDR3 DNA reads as TGCGTCAGCAGGTCGACAAACTACGAGCAGTACTTC. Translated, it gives CVSRSTNYEQYF.

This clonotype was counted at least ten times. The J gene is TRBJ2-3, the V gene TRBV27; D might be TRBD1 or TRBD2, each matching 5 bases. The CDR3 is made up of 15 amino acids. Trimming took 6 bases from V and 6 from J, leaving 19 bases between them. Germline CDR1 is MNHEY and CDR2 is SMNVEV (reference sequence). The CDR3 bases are TGTGCCAGCAGCCTCCGGGGCCGGCTGCTCGATACGCAGTATTTT. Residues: CASSLRGRLLDTQYF.

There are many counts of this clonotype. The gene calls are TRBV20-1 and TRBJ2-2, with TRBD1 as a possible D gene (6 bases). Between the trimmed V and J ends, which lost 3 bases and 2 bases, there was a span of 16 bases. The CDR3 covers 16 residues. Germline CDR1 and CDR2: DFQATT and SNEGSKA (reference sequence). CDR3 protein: CSARRRTATNTGELFF. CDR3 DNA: TGCAGTGCTAGGAGGCGGACAGCAACCAACACCGGGGAGCTGTTTTTT.

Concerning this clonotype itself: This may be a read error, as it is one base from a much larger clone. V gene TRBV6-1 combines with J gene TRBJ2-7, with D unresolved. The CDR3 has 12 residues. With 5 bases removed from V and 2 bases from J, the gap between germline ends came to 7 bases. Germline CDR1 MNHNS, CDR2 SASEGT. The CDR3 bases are TGTGCCAGCAGTCTTACCCCCTACGAGCAGTACTTC. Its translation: CASSLTPYEQYF.

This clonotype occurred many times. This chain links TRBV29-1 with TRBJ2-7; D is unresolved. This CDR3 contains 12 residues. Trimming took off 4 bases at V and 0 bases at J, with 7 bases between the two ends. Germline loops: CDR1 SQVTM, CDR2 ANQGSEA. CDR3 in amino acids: CSVAIVSYEQYF. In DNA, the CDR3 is TGCAGCGTTGCAATAGTCTCCTACGAGCAGTACTTC.

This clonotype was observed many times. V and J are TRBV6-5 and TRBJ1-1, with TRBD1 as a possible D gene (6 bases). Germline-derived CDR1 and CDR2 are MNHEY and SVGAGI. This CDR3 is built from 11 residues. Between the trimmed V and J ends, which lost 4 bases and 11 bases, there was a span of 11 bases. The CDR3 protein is CASSSQGWAFF. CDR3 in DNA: TGTGCCAGCAGTTCACAGGGCTGGGCTTTCTTT.

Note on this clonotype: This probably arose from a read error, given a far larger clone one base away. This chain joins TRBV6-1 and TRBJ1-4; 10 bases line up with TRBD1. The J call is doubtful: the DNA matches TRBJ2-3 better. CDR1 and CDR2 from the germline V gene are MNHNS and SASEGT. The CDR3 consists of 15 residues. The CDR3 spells CASRHGTGASDKQYF. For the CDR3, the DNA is TGTGCCAGCAGACACGGGACAGGGGCCTCAGATAAGCAGTATTTT.

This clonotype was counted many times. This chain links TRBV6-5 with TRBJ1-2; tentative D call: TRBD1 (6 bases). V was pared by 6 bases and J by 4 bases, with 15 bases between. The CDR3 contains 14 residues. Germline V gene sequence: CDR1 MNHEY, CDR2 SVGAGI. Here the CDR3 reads CASSRDTIRYGYTF. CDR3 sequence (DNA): TGTGCCAGCAGCCGGGACACGATCCGCTATGGCTACACCTTC.

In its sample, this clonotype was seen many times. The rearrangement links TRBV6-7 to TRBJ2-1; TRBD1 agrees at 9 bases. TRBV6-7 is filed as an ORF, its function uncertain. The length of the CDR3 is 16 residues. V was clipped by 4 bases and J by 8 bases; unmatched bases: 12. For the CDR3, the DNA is TGTGCCAGCAGTTCCCGCCCGGGACAGGGCATGGATGAGCAGTTCTTC. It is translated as CASSSRPGQGMDEQFF.